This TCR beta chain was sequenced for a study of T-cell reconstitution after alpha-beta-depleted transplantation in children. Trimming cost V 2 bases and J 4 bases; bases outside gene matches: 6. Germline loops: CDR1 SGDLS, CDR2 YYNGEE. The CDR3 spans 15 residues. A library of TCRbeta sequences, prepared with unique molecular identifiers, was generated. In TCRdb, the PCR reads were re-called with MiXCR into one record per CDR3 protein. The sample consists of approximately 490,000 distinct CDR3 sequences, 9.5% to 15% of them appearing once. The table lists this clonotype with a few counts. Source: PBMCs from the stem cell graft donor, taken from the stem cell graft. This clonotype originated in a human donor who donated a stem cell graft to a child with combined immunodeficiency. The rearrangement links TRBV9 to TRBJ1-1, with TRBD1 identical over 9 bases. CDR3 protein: CASSVAHRGPTEAFF. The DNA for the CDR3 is TGTGCCAGCAGCGTGGCCCACAGGGGGCCCACTGAAGCTTTCTTT.